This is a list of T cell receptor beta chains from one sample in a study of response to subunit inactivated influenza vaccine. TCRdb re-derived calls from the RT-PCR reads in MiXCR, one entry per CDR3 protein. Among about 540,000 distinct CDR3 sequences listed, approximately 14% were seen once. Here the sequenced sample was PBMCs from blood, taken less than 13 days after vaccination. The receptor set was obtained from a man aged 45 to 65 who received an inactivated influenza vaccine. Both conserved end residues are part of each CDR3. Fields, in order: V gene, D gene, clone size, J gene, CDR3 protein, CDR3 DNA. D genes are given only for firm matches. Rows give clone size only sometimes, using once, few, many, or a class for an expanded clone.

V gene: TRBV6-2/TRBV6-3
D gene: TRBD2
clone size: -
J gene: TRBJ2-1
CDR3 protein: CASSYWTSGAGNEQFF
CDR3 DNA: TGTGCCAGCAGTTATTGGACTAGCGGGGCGGGCAATGAGCAGTTCTTC

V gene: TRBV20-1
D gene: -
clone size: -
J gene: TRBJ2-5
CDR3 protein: CSAPWLGETQYF
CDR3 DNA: TGCAGTGCGCCCTGGCTCGGGGAGACCCAGTACTTC

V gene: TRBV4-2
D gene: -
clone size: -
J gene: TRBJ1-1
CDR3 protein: CASSRDGLDTEAFF
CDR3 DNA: TGTGCCAGCAGCCGGGACGGGTTGGACACTGAAGCTTTCTTT

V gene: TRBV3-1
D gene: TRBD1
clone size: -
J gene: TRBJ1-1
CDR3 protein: CASSQGQYSNTEAFF
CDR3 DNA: TGTGCCAGCAGCCAGGGACAGTATTCGAACACTGAAGCTTTCTTT

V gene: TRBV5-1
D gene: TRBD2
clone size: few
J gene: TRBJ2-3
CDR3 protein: CASSLLTSGGTDTQYF
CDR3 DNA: TGCGCCAGCAGCTTACTGACTAGCGGGGGAACAGATACGCAGTATTTT

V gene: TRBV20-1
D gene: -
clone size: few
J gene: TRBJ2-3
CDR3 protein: CSEGGIDTDTQYF
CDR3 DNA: TGCAGTGAGGGTGGCATTGACACCGATACGCAGTATTTT

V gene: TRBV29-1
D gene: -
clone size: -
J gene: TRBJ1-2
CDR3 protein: CSASDRNGYTF
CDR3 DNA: TGCAGCGCCTCGGACCGGAATGGCTACACCTTC

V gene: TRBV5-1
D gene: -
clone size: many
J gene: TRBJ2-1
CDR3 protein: CASSLQNEQFF
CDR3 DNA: TGCGCCAGCAGCTTACAGAATGAGCAGTTCTTC

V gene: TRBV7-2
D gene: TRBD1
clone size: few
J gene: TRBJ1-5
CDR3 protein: CASSVRTGIGGQPQHF
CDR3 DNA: TGTGCCAGCAGCGTTCGGACAGGGATAGGTGGTCAGCCCCAGCATTTT

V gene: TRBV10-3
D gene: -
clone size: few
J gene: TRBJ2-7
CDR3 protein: CAISESLMVPGGEQYF
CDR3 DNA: TGTGCCATCAGTGAGTCTTTGATGGTCCCCGGTGGGGAGCAGTACTTC

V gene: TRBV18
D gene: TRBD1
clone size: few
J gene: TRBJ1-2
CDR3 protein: CASSEGQPNYGYTF
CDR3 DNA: TGTGCCAGCTCAGAGGGACAGCCTAACTATGGCTACACCTTC

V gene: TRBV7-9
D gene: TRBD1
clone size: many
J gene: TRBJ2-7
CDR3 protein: CASSLVEGASYEQYF
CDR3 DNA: TGTGCCAGCAGCTTAGTAGAGGGGGCCTCCTACGAGCAGTACTTC

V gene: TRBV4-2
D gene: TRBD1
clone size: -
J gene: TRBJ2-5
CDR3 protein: CASSPREQGQETQYF
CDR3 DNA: TGTGCCAGCAGCCCAAGGGAACAGGGGCAAGAGACCCAGTACTTC

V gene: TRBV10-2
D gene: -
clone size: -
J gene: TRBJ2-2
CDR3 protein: CASSELTGELFF
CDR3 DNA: TGCGCCAGCAGTGAGCTCACCGGGGAGCTGTTTTTT

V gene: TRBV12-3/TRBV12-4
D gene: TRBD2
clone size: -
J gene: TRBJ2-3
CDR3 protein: CASKLAGGRRDTQYF
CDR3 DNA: TGTGCCAGCAAACTAGCGGGAGGGCGGAGGGATACGCAGTATTTT

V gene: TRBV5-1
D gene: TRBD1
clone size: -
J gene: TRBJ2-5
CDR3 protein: CASSSWTGRDQETQYF
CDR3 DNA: TGCGCCAGCAGCTCCTGGACAGGCCGGGACCAAGAGACCCAGTACTTC

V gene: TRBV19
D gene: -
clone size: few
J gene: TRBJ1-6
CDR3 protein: CASRTAVSYNSPLHF
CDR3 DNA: TGTGCCAGTAGGACAGCCGTTTCCTATAATTCACCCCTCCACTTT

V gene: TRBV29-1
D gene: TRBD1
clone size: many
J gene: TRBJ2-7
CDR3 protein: CSVGTGPTYEQYF
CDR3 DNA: TGCAGCGTTGGGACAGGGCCCACCTACGAGCAGTACTTC

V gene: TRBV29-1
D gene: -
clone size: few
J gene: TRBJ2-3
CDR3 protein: CSVSLRDIRTDTQYF
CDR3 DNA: TGCAGCGTTTCCCTCCGGGACATCAGAACAGATACGCAGTATTTT

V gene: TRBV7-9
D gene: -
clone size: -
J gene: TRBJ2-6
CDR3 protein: CASSLVFSGANVLTF
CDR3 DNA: TGTGCCAGCAGCTTAGTTTTCTCTGGGGCCAACGTCCTGACTTTC

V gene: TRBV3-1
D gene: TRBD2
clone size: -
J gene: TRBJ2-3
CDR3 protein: CASSQVPGLAGTDTQYF
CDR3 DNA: TGTGCCAGCAGCCAAGTCCCCGGACTAGCGGGCACAGATACGCAGTATTTT

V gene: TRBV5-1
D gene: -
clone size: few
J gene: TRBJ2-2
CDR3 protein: CASSFSSTTGELFF
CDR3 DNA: TGCGCCAGCAGCTTTTCTAGTACCACCGGGGAGCTGTTTTTT

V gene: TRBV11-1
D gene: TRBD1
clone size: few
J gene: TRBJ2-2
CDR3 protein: CASSVTGTANTGELFF
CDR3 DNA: TGTGCCAGCAGCGTAACCGGGACAGCGAACACCGGGGAGCTGTTTTTT

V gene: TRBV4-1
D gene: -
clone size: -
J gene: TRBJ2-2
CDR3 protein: CASSGRTVNTGELFF
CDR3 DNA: TGCGCCAGCAGCGGTCGGACAGTGAACACCGGGGAGCTGTTTTTT

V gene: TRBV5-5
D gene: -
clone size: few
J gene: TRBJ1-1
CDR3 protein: CASSLLQGRTEAFF
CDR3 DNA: TGTGCCAGCAGCTTGCTCCAGGGGCGGACTGAAGCTTTCTTT

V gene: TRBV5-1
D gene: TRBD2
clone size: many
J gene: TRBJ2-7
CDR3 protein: CASSDKASGLTYEQYF
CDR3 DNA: TGCGCCAGCAGCGACAAGGCTAGCGGGCTTACCTACGAGCAGTACTTC

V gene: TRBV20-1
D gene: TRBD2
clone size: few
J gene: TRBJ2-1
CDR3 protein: CSAERQSRGRIYEQFF
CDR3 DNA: TGCAGTGCTGAGCGTCAGTCTCGCGGGAGAATATATGAGCAGTTCTTC

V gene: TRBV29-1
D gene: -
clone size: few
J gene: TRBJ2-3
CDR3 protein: CSVEDRARSTDTQYF
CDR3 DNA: TGCAGCGTTGAAGACAGGGCCAGAAGCACAGATACGCAGTATTTT

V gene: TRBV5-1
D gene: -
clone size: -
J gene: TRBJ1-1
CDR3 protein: CASHTWGMNTEAFF
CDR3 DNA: TGCGCCAGCCATACTTGGGGGATGAACACTGAAGCTTTCTTT

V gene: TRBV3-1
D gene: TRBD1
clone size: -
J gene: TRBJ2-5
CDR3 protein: CASLPGAGGETQYF
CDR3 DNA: TGTGCCAGCCTCCCCGGGGCAGGGGGAGAGACCCAGTACTTC

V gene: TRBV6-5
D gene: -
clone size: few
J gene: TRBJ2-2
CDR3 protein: CASSSKGFGELFF
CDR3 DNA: TGTGCCAGCAGTTCCAAGGGTTTCGGGGAGCTGTTTTTT

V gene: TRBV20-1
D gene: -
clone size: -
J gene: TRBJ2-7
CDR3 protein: CSAEGGNEQYF
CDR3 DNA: TGCAGTGCTGAGGGTGGCAACGAGCAGTACTTC

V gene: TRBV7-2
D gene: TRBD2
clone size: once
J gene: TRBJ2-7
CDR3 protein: CASSRSGAATYEQYF
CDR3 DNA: TGTGCCAGCAGCCGGAGCGGGGCAGCTACCTACGAGCAGTACTTC

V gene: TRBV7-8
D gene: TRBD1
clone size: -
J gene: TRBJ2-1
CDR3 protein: CASSLPQGASYNEQFF
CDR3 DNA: TGTGCCAGCAGCCTTCCCCAGGGGGCATCCTACAATGAGCAGTTCTTC

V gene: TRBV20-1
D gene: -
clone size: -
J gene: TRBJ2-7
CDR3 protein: CSAPRTRWELSYEQYF
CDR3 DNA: TGCAGTGCTCCCAGGACCAGGTGGGAGTTATCCTACGAGCAGTACTTC

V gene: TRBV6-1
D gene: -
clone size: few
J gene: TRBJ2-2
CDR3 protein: CASRRGPRNTGELFF
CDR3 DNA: TGTGCCAGCAGAAGGGGACCGAGGAACACCGGGGAGCTGTTTTTT

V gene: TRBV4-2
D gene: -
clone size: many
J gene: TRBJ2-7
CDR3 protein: CASSQEGSSSGEQYF
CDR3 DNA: TGTGCCAGCAGCCAAGAGGGCAGTTCCTCGGGGGAGCAGTACTTC

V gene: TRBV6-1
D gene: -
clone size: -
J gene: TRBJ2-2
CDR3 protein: CASRRDSYTGELFF
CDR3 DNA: TGTGCCAGCAGGCGGGACAGTTACACCGGGGAGCTGTTTTTT

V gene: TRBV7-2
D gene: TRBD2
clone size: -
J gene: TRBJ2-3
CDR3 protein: CASHRGEGTDTQYF
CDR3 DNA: TGTGCCAGCCACCGGGGGGAGGGCACAGATACGCAGTATTTT

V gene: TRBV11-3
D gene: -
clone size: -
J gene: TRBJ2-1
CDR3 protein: CASSLRGKNEQFF
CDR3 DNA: TGTGCCAGCAGCTTAAGGGGTAAGAATGAGCAGTTCTTC

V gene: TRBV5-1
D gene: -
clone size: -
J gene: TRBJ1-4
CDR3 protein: CASSSSGHINEKLFF
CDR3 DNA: TGCGCCAGCAGCTCCAGCGGGCACATCAATGAAAAACTGTTTTTT

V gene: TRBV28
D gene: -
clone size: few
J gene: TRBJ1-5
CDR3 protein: CASSSGGGDQPQHF
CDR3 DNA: TGTGCCAGCAGCTCGGGGGGAGGGGATCAGCCCCAGCATTTT

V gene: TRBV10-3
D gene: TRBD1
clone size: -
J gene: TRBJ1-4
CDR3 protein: CAIAGTANEKLFF
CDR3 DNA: TGTGCCATCGCCGGGACAGCAAATGAAAAACTGTTTTTT

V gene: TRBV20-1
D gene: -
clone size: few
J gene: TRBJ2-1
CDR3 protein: CSARERAKGNEQFF
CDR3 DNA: TGCAGTGCTAGAGAAAGAGCCAAAGGGAATGAGCAGTTCTTC

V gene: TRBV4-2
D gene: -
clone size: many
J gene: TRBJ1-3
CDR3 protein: CASSQSEARNTIYF
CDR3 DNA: TGTGCCAGCAGCCAATCCGAGGCCCGAAACACCATATATTTT

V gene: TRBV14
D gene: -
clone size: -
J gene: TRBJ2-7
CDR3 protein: CASSQRRGQYF
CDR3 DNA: TGTGCCAGCAGCCAACGGAGGGGGCAGTACTTC

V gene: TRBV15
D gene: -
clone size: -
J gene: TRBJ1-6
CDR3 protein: CATRGEGVNSPLHF
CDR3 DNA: TGTGCCACCAGGGGGGAAGGGGTAAATTCACCCCTCCACTTT